Below, 8 T cell receptor beta chains from the same sample are listed, as sequenced in a study of cytomegalovirus exposure and HLA in healthy donors. The PCR ran on 60 Vbeta and 13 Jbeta primers. The assay was immunoSEQ multiplex PCR, and TCRdb's table has in-frame clones only and misses some. The data show 100,000 to 150,000 clones, under 85% seen once. Sample: PBMCs. These receptors were collected from a boy aged 10-17 years in good health and CMV-seronegative.

The gene calls are TRBV4-2 and TRBJ1-3; D gene uncertain. Trimming took 4 bases from V and 0 from J, leaving 13 bases between them. The CDR3 runs 16 residues. Germline V gene sequence: CDR1 LGHNA, CDR2 YNFKEQ. CDR3 in DNA: TGTGCCAGCAGCCGATATGACACAGACTCTGGAAACACCATATATTTT. Its protein is CASSRYDTDSGNTIYF.

The V call is TRBV4-3, the J call TRBJ1-1; 9 bases align to TRBD1. This CDR3 is 15 amino acids long. V was clipped by 4 bases and J by 0 bases; unmatched bases: 3. The germline gives CDR1 LGHNA, CDR2 YSLEER. This chain's CDR3 is CASSPGQGMNTEAFF. CDR3 in DNA: TGCGCCAGCAGCCCGGGACAGGGAATGAACACTGAAGCTTTCTTT.

The V gene is TRBV23-1, the J gene TRBJ2-5, with 10 bases matching TRBD2. Being an ORF, TRBV23-1 has a function that is uncertain. V was pared by 4 bases and J by 1 base, with 15 bases of the junction left unmatched. CDR3 length: 19 amino acids. The CDR3 coding sequence is TGCGCCAGCAGTCGGGCCCTAGCGGGGGTCGGGGCCTTCCAAGAGACCCAGTACTTC. Protein: CASSRALAGVGAFQETQYF.

Only a few counts were recorded for this clone. V is TRBV7-9 and J is TRBJ1-5; no clear D gene. Trimming took off 4 bases at V and 5 bases at J, with 6 bases between the two ends. The CDR3 covers 12 residues. The germline gives CDR1 SEHNR, CDR2 FQNEAQ (reference sequence). The CDR3 DNA reads TGTGCCAGCAGCTCTCAGGATCAGCCCCAGCATTTT. Its protein product is CASSSQDQPQHF.

The rearrangement joins TRBV23-1 to TRBJ2-3; 8 bases match TRBD1. TRBV23-1 is known as an ORF, though its function is uncertain. The CDR3 covers 14 residues. V lost 4 bases, J lost 10 bases, and 10 bases stayed unmatched. CDR3 nucleotides: TGCGCCAGCAGTCCGCAGGGGGCGAACGGGGCGCAGTATTTT. Translating it yields CASSPQGANGAQYF.

This clone was observed once. The chain joins TRBV7-9 to TRBJ2-2, with D uncertain. This CDR3 has 13 residues. The V end was cut by 2 bases, the J end by 10 bases, with 11 bases between. Germline V gene sequence: CDR1 SEHNR, CDR2 FQNEAQ (reference sequence). This CDR3 reads CASSLIVSEELFF. The CDR3, as DNA: TGTGCCAGCAGCTTAATAGTATCCGAGGAGCTGTTTTTT.

This chain joins TRBV19 and TRBJ2-6; no clear D. V was pared by 4 bases and J by 0 bases, with 4 bases between. The CDR3 is made up of 14 amino acids. Germline assignment: CDR1 LNHDA and CDR2 SQIVND (reference sequence). The CDR3 protein is CASSTFSGANVLTF. CDR3 nucleotide sequence: TGTGCCAGTAGTACCTTCTCTGGGGCCAACGTCCTGACTTTC.

V gene TRBV6-5 combines with J gene TRBJ1-4, with D possibly being TRBD1 (6 bases). CDR1 MNHEY and CDR2 SVGAGI come from the germline V gene. The ends were cut back, 5 bases at V and 3 bases at J, with 7 bases in the middle. This CDR3 region has 13 residues. The CDR3 coding sequence is TGTGCCAGCAGTAGACAGGCTAATGAAAAACTGTTTTTT. Its translation is CASSRQANEKLFF.